This TCR beta chain comes out of a study of radiation and T cells in renal cell carcinoma. The ends were cut back, 0 bases at V and 3 bases at J, with 14 bases in the middle. The CDR3 covers 16 residues. CDR1 is KGHSH, CDR2 LQKENI, per germline. Documented time point: baseline pretreatment blood. Noted treatment: 15 Gy SBRT to primary tumor, nephrectomy 4 weeks later. Blood was sampled at baseline, 2 weeks and 4 weeks after SBRT. Clear cell pathology was present in this patient's renal cell carcinoma. TCRdb's table, derived via immunoSEQ multiplex PCR, lists solely in-frame clones and lacks some. The sample includes 90,000 to 95,000 clones, 65% to 85% of them seen just once.

The sequences come from blood, collected from a patient whose treatment included radiotherapy and nephrectomy. The clonotype originates from a man aged 55 to 70 with renal cell carcinoma. This chain uses TRBV18 with TRBJ1-2; D uncertain. CDR3 bases: TGTGCCAGCTCACCACCGGTCCCCAGGTCGGACTATGGCTACACCTTC. This translates into CASSPPVPRSDYGYTF.